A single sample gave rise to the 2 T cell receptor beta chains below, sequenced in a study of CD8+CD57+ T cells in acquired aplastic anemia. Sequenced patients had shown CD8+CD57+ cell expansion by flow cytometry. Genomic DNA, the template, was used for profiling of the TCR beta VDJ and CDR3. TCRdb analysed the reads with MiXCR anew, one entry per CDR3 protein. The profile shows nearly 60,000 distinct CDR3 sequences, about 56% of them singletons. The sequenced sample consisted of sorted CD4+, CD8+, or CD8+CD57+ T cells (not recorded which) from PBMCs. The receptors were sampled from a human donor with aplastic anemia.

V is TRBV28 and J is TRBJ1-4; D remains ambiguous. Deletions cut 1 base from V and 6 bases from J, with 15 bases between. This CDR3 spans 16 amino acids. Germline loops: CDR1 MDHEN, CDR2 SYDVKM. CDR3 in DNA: TGTGCCAGCAGTTTATTAGGAGTAAACAGTTATGAAAAACTGTTTTTT. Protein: CASSLLGVNSYEKLFF.

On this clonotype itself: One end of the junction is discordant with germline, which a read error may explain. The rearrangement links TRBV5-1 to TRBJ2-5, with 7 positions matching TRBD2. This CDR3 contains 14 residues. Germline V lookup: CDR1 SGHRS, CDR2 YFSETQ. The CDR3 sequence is CASSPGGSGETQHF. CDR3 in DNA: TGCGCCAGCAGCCCGGGGGGATCGGGAGAGACCCAGCACTTC.